This T cell receptor (beta chain) appears in the sequencing data of a study of identifying expanded T cells in peripheral blood. Points from the study as a whole: Roughly two-week clone count variance significantly increased as total template count grew. Differentially abundant clones: roughly 1.2 between replicates, 15 to 17 at two to three weeks, 18 to 20 at four.

Healthy donors had no documented immune events, such as infections, while sampled. To note about this clone: The antigen is not known.

Germline-derived CDR1 and CDR2 are LGHNA and YSLEER. The CDR3 runs to 18 residues. Trimming cost V 0 bases and J 0 bases, with 16 bases left between them. Repertoires were generated with immunoSEQ multiplex PCR, while TCRdb's copy carries only in-frame clones and drops some. The data show about 58,000 clones, over 85% seen once. The TCR originated in a person between 18 and 70 years old in good health. Sequenced input: blood. The chain combines TRBV4-3 with TRBJ2-3, with a tentative D call TRBD1 (5 bases). CDR3 loop: CASSQDPSTASSTDTQYF. The CDR3 bases are TGCGCCAGCAGCCAAGATCCTTCGACAGCATCTAGCACAGATACGCAGTATTTT.